This T cell receptor beta chain derives from a study of CD8+ T cells in alopecia areata. Overall study: Treated patients received oral tofacitinib, 5 to 10 mg twice daily. Severity scores in treated patients reflected the percentage of scalp affected.

Treatment reported: oral pan-JAK inhibitor, 5-10 mg twice daily. Following RNA extraction, reverse transcription yielded cDNA that acted as the sequencing template. Using immunoSEQ multiplex PCR, the repertoire was profiled, and TCRdb retains in-frame clones only, with some absent. The data contain roughly 230,000 clones, around two fifths of them singletons. Germline-derived CDR1 and CDR2 are SGHNT and YYREEE (reference sequence). Trimming pared 6 bases from V and 0 bases from J, leaving 13 bases between. This CDR3 comprises 15 residues. The chain couples TRBV5-4 to TRBJ2-1; tentatively, D is TRBD1 (5 bases). This TCR came from a human donor with alopecia areata. The source material was CD4+ T cells sorted from blood, sampled at roughly week 36, from a patient treated with tofacitinib. CDR3 amino acids: CASTPDSSSYNEQFF. The CDR3 DNA follows: TGTGCCAGCACCCCAGACAGTAGCTCCTACAATGAGCAGTTCTTC. The full variable domain, in which reference TRBV5-4 and TRBJ2-1 provide the parts outside the CDR3, is ETGVTQSPTHLIKTRGQQVTLRCSSQSGHNTVSWYQQALGQGPQFIFQYYREEENGRGNFPPRFSGLQFPNYSSELNVNALELDDSALYLCASTPDSSSYNEQFFGPGTRLTVL.